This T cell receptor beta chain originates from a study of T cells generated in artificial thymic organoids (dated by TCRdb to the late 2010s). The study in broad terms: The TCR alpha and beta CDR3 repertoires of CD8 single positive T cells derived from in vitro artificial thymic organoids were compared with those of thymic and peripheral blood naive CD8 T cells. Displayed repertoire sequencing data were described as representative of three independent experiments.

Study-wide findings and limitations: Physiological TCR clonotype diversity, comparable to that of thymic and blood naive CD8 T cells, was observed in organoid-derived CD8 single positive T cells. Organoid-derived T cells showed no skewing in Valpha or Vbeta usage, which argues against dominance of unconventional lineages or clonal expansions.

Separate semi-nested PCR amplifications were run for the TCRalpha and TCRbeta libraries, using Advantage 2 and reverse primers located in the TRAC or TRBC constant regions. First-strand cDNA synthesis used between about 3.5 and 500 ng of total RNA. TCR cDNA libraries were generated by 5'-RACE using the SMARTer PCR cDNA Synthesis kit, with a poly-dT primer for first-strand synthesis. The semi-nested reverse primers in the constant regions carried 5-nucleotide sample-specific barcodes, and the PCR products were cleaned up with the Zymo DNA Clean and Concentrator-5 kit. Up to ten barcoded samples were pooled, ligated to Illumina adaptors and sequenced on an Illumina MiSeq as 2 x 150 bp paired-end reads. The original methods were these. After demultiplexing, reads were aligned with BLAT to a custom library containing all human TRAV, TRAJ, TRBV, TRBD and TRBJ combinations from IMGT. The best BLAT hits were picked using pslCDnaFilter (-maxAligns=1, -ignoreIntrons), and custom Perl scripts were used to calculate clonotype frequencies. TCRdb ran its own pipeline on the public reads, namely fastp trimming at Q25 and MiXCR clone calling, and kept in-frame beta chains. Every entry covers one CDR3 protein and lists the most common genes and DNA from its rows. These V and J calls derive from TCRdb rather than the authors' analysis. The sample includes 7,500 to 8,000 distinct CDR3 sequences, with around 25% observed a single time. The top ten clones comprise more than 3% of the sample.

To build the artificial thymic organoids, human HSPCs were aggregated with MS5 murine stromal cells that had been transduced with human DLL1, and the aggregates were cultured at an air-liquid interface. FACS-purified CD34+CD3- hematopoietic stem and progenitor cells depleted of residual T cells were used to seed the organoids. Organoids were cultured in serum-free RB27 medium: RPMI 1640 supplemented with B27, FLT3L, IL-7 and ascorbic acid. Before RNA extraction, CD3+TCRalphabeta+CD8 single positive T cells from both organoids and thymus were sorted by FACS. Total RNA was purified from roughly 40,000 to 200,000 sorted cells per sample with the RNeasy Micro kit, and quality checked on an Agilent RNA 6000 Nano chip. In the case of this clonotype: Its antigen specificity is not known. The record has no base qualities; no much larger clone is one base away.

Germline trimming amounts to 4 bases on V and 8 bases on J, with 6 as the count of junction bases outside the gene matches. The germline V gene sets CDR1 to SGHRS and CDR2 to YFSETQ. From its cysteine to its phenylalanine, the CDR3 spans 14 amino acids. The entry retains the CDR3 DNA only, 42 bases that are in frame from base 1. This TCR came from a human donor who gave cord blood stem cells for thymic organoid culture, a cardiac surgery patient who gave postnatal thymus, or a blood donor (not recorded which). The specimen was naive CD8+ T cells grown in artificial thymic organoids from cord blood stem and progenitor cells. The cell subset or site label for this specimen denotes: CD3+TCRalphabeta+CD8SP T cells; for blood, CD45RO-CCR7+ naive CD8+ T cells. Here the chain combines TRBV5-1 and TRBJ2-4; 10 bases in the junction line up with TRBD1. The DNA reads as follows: TGCGCCAGCAGCGGATGGGGACAGGGGTACATTCAGTACTTC. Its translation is CASSGWGQGYIQYF. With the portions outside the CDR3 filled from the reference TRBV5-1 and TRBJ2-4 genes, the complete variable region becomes KAGVTQTPRYLIKTRGQQVTLSCSPISGHRSVSWYQQTPGQGLQFLFEYFSETQRNKGNFPGRFSGRQFSNSRSEMNVSTLELGDSALYLCASSGWGQGYIQYFGAGTRLSVL.